The entry that follows covers one T cell receptor (beta chain) sequence. The sample is drawn from a study of blood T cell repertoires in COVID-19. Study overall: Sites in the United States, Italy and Spain provided acute and convalescent COVID-19 samples. The analysed material was cDNA or gDNA that came from T cells, B-cell-depleted T cells, or PBMCs.

The CDR3 length is 15 residues. V lost 1 base to trimming and J lost 2 bases, with 11 bases between them. Germline values: CDR1 SGDLS, CDR2 YYNGEE. In the source study's methods: Reference gene primer amplification yielded estimated nucleated cell counts. Sequencing used immunoSEQ multiplex PCR; TCRdb keeps in-frame clones, though not all of them. The V and J calls and clone size come from that table; D and trimming were worked out from the DNA. The table includes roughly 40,000 clones, 70% to 90% detected once. Material for sequencing was peripheral blood. This TCR was sampled from a man aged 50-59 years in a cohort sampled during active COVID-19. This chain uses TRBV9 with TRBJ2-3, with a weak D call TRBD2 (7 bases). CDR3 in amino acids: CASSVQGTNTDTQYF. CDR3 bases: TGTGCCAGCAGCGTACAGGGGACTAACACAGATACGCAGTATTTT.